Listed here are 31 T cell receptor beta chains from one sample, sequenced in a study of beta chain features in type 1 diabetes. The study's findings and limits: Patients with Type 1 diabetes showed moderately but significantly shorter TCRB CDR3s in all four CD4+ subsets.

Investigators reverse transcribed all isolated RNA, so they sequenced expressed TCRB transcripts. Using immunoSEQ multiplex PCR, the repertoire was profiled, and TCRdb retains in-frame clones only, with some absent. The sample records more than 300,000 clones, over 9.5% being singletons. Their antigens remain unidentified. Material for sequencing was naive CD4+ T cells from blood. Receptors originate from a woman aged 18-29 years with type 1 diabetes.

This clone has just a few counts. The chain joins TRBV14 to TRBJ1-2; D is perhaps TRBD1 (5 bases). Germline CDR1 is SGHDN and CDR2 is FVKESK. Between the trimmed V and J ends, which lost 7 bases and 4 bases, there was a span of 16 bases. CDR3 length equals 14 residues. The CDR3 coding sequence is TGTGCCAGCACCGCCAGTCCAGGGCGCTATGGCTACACCTTC. Its translation is CASTASPGRYGYTF. Full variable domain (outside the CDR3, taken from reference TRBV14 and TRBJ1-2): EAGVTQFPSHSVIEKGQTVTLRCDPISGHDNLYWYRRVMGKEIKFLLHFVKESKQDESGMPNNRFLAERTGGTYSTLKVQPAELEDSGVYFCASTASPGRYGYTFGSGTRLTVV.

This clone was found a few times. The chain employs TRBV4-1 and TRBJ1-5, with 7 positions matching TRBD1. The CDR3 runs 16 residues. The germline gives CDR1 MGHRA, CDR2 YSYEKL. V was clipped by 0 bases and J by 7 bases; unmatched bases: 9. The DNA of the CDR3 is TGCGCCAGCAGCCAAGATTCGGGGACAGCTAACCAGCCCCAGCATTTT. Encoded protein: CASSQDSGTANQPQHF.

This clone was counted between two and nine times. The gene calls are TRBV5-1 and TRBJ2-1; TRBD2 might be the D (7 bases). V lost 0 bases and J 6 bases, leaving 16 bases between the germline ends. This CDR3 spans 16 amino acids. Germline V gene sequence: CDR1 SGHRS, CDR2 YFSETQ. The CDR3 region is CASSLVGASGLNEQFF. CDR3 sequence (DNA): TGCGCCAGCAGCTTGGTGGGGGCTAGCGGCCTCAATGAGCAGTTCTTC.

The table lists this clone with a few counts. The identical CDR3 is also encoded by other nucleotide sequences in the sample. The gene calls are TRBV28 and TRBJ2-5, with 8 bases that match TRBD2. Germline V CDR1 and CDR2: MDHEN, SYDVKM. CDR3 size: 14 residues. Germline trimming cut 1 base from V and 2 bases from J; bases unmatched to any gene: 0. CDR3 loop: CASSLLAGQETQYF. CDR3 nucleotide sequence: TGTGCCAGCAGTTTATTAGCGGGACAAGAGACCCAGTACTTC.

This clone came up a few times. V is TRBV4-2 and J is TRBJ1-2; TRBD1 matches 7 bases. Trimming at V came to 2 bases and at J to 6 bases, leaving 6 bases not matched to a gene. In germline, CDR1 is LGHNA, CDR2 YNFKEQ. This CDR3 has 14 amino acids. For the CDR3, the DNA is TGTGCCAGCAGCCAATCCGACAGGGCGAATGGCTACACCTTC. Protein product: CASSQSDRANGYTF.

J is TRBJ2-7 and V is TRBV5-4; tentative D call: TRBD2 (6 bases). The CDR3 contains 13 residues. Trimming took off 4 bases at V and 2 bases at J, with 10 bases between the two ends. Germline loops: CDR1 SGHNT, CDR2 YYREEE (reference sequence). The CDR3 spells CASSRDLAYEQYF. CDR3 DNA sequence: TGTGCCAGCAGCCGGGACTTAGCCTACGAGCAGTACTTC. Full variable domain (missing parts from reference TRBV5-4 and TRBJ2-7): ETGVTQSPTHLIKTRGQQVTLRCSSQSGHNTVSWYQQALGQGPQFIFQYYREEENGRGNFPPRFSGLQFPNYSSELNVNALELDDSALYLCASSRDLAYEQYFGPGTRLTVT.

CDR3 region: CAISLDRSTNYEQYF. CDR3 in DNA: TGTGCCATCAGTCTTGACAGATCTACTAACTACGAGCAGTACTTC. The V and J genes are TRBV10-3 and TRBJ2-7; possible D gene TRBD1, 5 bases. Per germline, CDR1 ENHRY and CDR2 SYGVKD. Trimming pared 5 bases from V and 3 bases from J, leaving 17 bases between. This CDR3 has 15 residues.

This chain links TRBV30 with TRBJ1-4, with 7 bases aligning to TRBD1. J gave up 5 bases and V 4 bases, and 4 bases lay outside the gene matches. The CDR3 consists of 13 residues. CDR1 and CDR2 (germline): GTSNPN, SVGIG (reference sequence). This CDR3 reads CAWTDRRNEKLFF. CDR3 DNA: TGTGCCTGGACGGACAGGAGGAATGAAAAACTGTTTTTT.

The V gene is TRBV27, the J gene TRBJ1-1; 7 bases fit TRBD1. V trimming: 5 bases; J trimming: 1 base; junction bases outside the gene matches: 10. CDR1 is MNHEY, CDR2 SMNVEV, per germline (reference sequence). This CDR3 is built from 16 residues. CDR3 in amino acids: CASSPQTGTRNTEAFF. As DNA, the CDR3 is TGTGCCAGCAGTCCCCAGACAGGGACCCGGAACACTGAAGCTTTCTTT.

The sample holds a few counts of this clone. V and J are TRBV18 and TRBJ2-7; 9 bases fit TRBD1. The CDR3 length is 13 residues. Trimming removed 4 bases from V and 4 bases from J; junction bases left unmatched: 2. CDR1 and CDR2 (germline): KGHSH, LQKENI. As DNA, the CDR3 is TGTGCCAGCTCACTCGGGACAGGGTACGAGCAGTACTTC. It encodes CASSLGTGYEQYF.

The rearrangement joins TRBV6-5 to TRBJ2-1; 9 nucleotides align to TRBD2. This CDR3 comprises 15 residues. CDR1 is MNHEY and CDR2 is SVGAGI in the germline V gene. Germline trimming cut 2 bases from V and 6 bases from J; bases unmatched to any gene: 5. CDR3 region: CASSYAGTSFNEQFF. CDR3 DNA sequence: TGTGCCAGCAGTTACGCCGGGACTAGCTTCAATGAGCAGTTCTTC.

This chain links TRBV6-6 with TRBJ2-1; weak D call: TRBD1 (6 bases). CDR1 and CDR2 from the germline V gene are MNHNY and SVGAGI (reference sequence). The V end was cut by 4 bases, the J end by 7 bases, with 8 bases between. The CDR3 is 12 residues long. The CDR3 DNA reads as TGTGCCAGCAGTTCACAGGGTAATGAGCAGTTCTTC. Translation: CASSSQGNEQFF.

This clone came up a few times. This sequence joins TRBV27 and TRBJ2-3, with 7 bases identical to TRBD2. In germline, CDR1 is MNHEY, CDR2 SMNVEV (reference sequence). The CDR3 is 14 amino acids. V dropped 6 bases and J dropped 5; count of bases not matched to a gene: 8. The CDR3 spells CASRASGRVDTQYF. CDR3 nucleotide sequence: TGTGCCAGCAGGGCTAGCGGAAGGGTAGATACGCAGTATTTT.

This clone has more than one count but fewer than ten. The rearrangement joins TRBV7-3 to TRBJ2-3; 11 bases agree with TRBD2. This CDR3 spans 16 amino acids. Per germline, CDR1 SGHTA and CDR2 FQGTGA. Germline trimming cut 5 bases from V and 2 bases from J; bases unmatched to any gene: 6. This CDR3 reads CASSPGTSGFTDTQYF. For the CDR3, the DNA is TGTGCCAGCAGCCCCGGGACTAGCGGATTCACAGATACGCAGTATTTT.

V and J are TRBV7-9 and TRBJ1-2; D may be TRBD1 (5 bases). This CDR3 has 14 residues. Germline lookup yields CDR1 SEHNR and CDR2 FQNEAQ (reference sequence). Trimming removed 5 bases at V and 6 bases at J, with 16 bases between. The CDR3 sequence: CASSPMGGEHGYTF. The DNA of the CDR3 is TGTGCCAGCAGCCCGATGGGAGGGGAGCATGGCTACACCTTC.

This chain uses TRBV2 with TRBJ2-7, with D maybe TRBD2 (6 bases). Germline V gene data show CDR1 as SNHLY and CDR2 as FYNNEI. The CDR3 is made up of 13 amino acids. V lost 8 bases, J lost 0 bases, and 11 bases lay in between. The CDR3 bases are TGTGCCAGCGGATGGGGAGGCTCCTACGAGCAGTACTTC. This sequence encodes CASGWGGSYEQYF.

This clone was picked up a small number of times. As DNA, the CDR3 is TGTGCCAGCAGCTTAGCCCGGGACAGGGACGGGGAGACCCAGTACTTC. As protein: CASSLARDRDGETQYF. V gene TRBV7-2 combines with J gene TRBJ2-5, with 9 bases matching TRBD1. The CDR3 is 16 amino acids. V gave up 0 bases and J gave up 5 bases; unmatched junction bases: 7. The V gene's germline CDR1 is SGHTA and CDR2 FQGNSA.

In this sample, this clone turned up a few times. Within the sample, other DNA sequences also encode this same CDR3. The chain has TRBV18 and TRBJ2-5, with TRBD1 identical over 9 bases. With V trimmed by 3 bases and J by 4 bases, 3 bases remained unmatched. There are 14 residues in the CDR3. CDR1 is KGHSH, CDR2 LQKENI, per germline. CDR3 in DNA: TGTGCCAGCTCACCGGGGACAGGGCGAGAGACCCAGTACTTC. It yields the protein CASSPGTGRETQYF. Variable domain in full (rest from reference TRBV18 and TRBJ2-5): NAGVMQNPRHLVRRRGQEARLRCSPMKGHSHVYWYRQLPEEGLKFMVYLQKENIIDESGMPKERFSAEFPKEGPSILRIQQVVRGDSAAYFCASSPGTGRETQYFGPGTRLLVL.

This clone was observed a handful of times. V and J are TRBV29-1 and TRBJ2-7; a weak D match, TRBD2 (6 bases). Germline V gene sequence: CDR1 SQVTM, CDR2 ANQGSEA. V gave up 6 bases and J gave up 4 bases, with 19 bases separating them. This CDR3 is 14 amino acids long. The CDR3 nucleotides are TGCAGCGTGGGGACGGGGGTTGGATGGTACGAGCAGTACTTC. Residues: CSVGTGVGWYEQYF.

The chain recombines TRBV4-3 with TRBJ1-6, with TRBD1 identical over 8 bases. V lost 1 base and J lost 3; bases outside the gene matches: 8. Germline V lookup: CDR1 LGHNA, CDR2 YSLEER. The CDR3 spans 18 residues. CDR3 nucleotides: TGCGCCAGCAGCCAAGCTCCGGCAGGGGGCTTCTATAATTCACCCCTCCACTTT. Its protein is CASSQAPAGGFYNSPLHF.

This clone has more than one count but fewer than ten. J is TRBJ2-3 and V is TRBV18; 7 nucleotides line up with TRBD1. CDR1 is KGHSH, CDR2 LQKENI, per germline. The ends lost 3 bases at V and 4 bases at J; junction bases unmatched: 4. The CDR3 length is 14 residues. In DNA form, the CDR3 reads TGTGCCAGCTCACCGACAGGGTTTGCAGATACGCAGTATTTT. Amino acids: CASSPTGFADTQYF.

The chain joins TRBV2 to TRBJ2-2; TRBD2 matches 8 bases. Per the germline V gene, CDR1 is SNHLY and CDR2 is FYNNEI. The CDR3 totals 14 residues. Trimming took 10 bases from V and 4 from J; bases not matched to a gene: 8. The CDR3 here is CATGGAAVTGELFF. CDR3 sequence (DNA): TGTGCCACGGGAGGGGCTGCCGTCACCGGGGAGCTGTTTTTT.

This clone was detected only a few times. The rearrangement links TRBV4-1 to TRBJ2-3; TRBD1 agrees at 12 bases. Germline assignment: CDR1 MGHRA and CDR2 YSYEKL. The CDR3 contains 16 residues. V gave up 2 bases and J gave up 7 bases; unmatched junction bases: 7. The CDR3 DNA reads as TGCGCCAGCAGCCAACCGGGACAGGGGGCATTGAATACGCAGTATTTT. This encodes CASSQPGQGALNTQYF.

The chain uses TRBV18 and TRBJ1-5, with D unresolved. The germline V and J ends were trimmed by 4 bases and 3 bases, with 10 bases remaining between them. The CDR3 contains 14 residues. Germline V CDR1 and CDR2: KGHSH, LQKENI. CDR3 sequence reads: CASSQNGINQPQHF. The CDR3, as DNA: TGTGCCAGCTCACAGAACGGTATCAATCAGCCCCAGCATTTT.

This clone occurred a few times. The J gene is TRBJ2-7, the V gene TRBV28; 14 bases match TRBD2. Germline assignment: CDR1 MDHEN and CDR2 SYDVKM. The CDR3 spans 16 residues. J was trimmed by 4 bases and V by 4 bases; bases with no gene match: 6. CDR3 nucleotides: TGTGCCAGCAGTTCCCGGACTAGCGGGAGGATATACGAGCAGTACTTC. Translation gives CASSSRTSGRIYEQYF. Supplemented by reference TRBV28 and TRBJ2-7, the full variable domain reads DVKVTQSSRYLVKRTGEKVFLECVQDMDHENMFWYRQDPGLGLRLIYFSYDVKMKEKGDIPEGYSVSREKKERFSLILESASTNQTSMYLCASSSRTSGRIYEQYFGPGTRLTVT.

This rearrangement joins TRBV7-2 to TRBJ2-7; weak D call: TRBD1 (5 bases). V was shortened by 3 bases and J by 2 bases, with 14 bases between the two germline ends. The CDR3 consists of 15 residues. CDR1 is SGHTA and CDR2 is FQGNSA in the germline V gene. CDR3 bases: TGTGCCAGCAGCTTGGGGCAGGCAGACCCCTACGAGCAGTACTTC. It encodes CASSLGQADPYEQYF.

The chain recombines TRBV2 with TRBJ1-5; D is unclear. Trimming shortened V by 2 bases and J by 7 bases, and 9 bases separated the two germline ends. Germline lookup yields CDR1 SNHLY and CDR2 FYNNEI. CDR3 length equals 13 residues. The CDR3 DNA reads as TGTGCCAGCAGTGAAAGAGTAGTCCAGCCCCAGCATTTT. It is translated as CASSERVVQPQHF.

The chain has TRBV6-5 and TRBJ1-4; D gene unclear. The V and J ends lost 8 bases and 4 bases respectively, with 8 bases between them. The germline gives CDR1 MNHEY, CDR2 SVGAGI. CDR3 size: 12 residues. Here the CDR3 DNA reads TGTGCCAGCCGCGGGGTTAATGAAAAACTGTTTTTT. It codes for CASRGVNEKLFF.

The DNA for the CDR3 is TGTGCCAGCATCCCCGGGACAGGGTCTAATTCACCCCTCCACTTT. Its translation is CASIPGTGSNSPLHF. The chain couples TRBV6-6 to TRBJ1-6; 9 positions agree with TRBD1. The ends lost 7 bases at V and 6 bases at J; junction bases unmatched: 7. The germline gives CDR1 MNHNY, CDR2 SVGAGI (reference sequence). The CDR3 has 15 residues.

The chain uses TRBV4-3 and TRBJ1-2, with D perhaps matching TRBD1 (5 bases). The CDR3 totals 15 residues. Between the trimmed V and J ends, which lost 1 base and 0 bases, there was a span of 9 bases. Germline values: CDR1 LGHNA, CDR2 YSLEER. The CDR3 DNA reads TGCGCCAGCAGCCAAGGGAGGGGTGCTAACTATGGCTACACCTTC. It codes for CASSQGRGANYGYTF.

In its sample, this clone was seen a few times. The chain joins TRBV7-2 to TRBJ1-1, with D maybe TRBD1 (6 bases). Trimming took off 1 base at V and 1 base at J, with 16 bases between the two ends. This CDR3 spans 17 amino acids. Germline CDR1 is SGHTA and CDR2 is FQGNSA. The CDR3 nucleotides are TGTGCCAGCAGCTTAGTATCCGGGGGGCTCCAGAACACTGAAGCTTTCTTT. Translated: CASSLVSGGLQNTEAFF. The variable domain in full, with the rest retrieved from reference TRBV7-2 and TRBJ1-1, is GAGVSQSPSNKVTEKGKDVELRCDPISGHTALYWYRQSLGQGLEFLIYFQGNSAPDKSGLPSDRFSAERTGGSVSTLTIQRTQQEDSAVYLCASSLVSGGLQNTEAFFGQGTRLTVV.